The entry below gives a single TCR beta chain sequence along with its context. Its specificity is unknown. The source of the sample is a study of T cell repertoires in cytomegalovirus infection. Study in general: HLA-C-restricted CMV epitopes, recently identified, and well-studied HLA-B-restricted ones were used by the study.

Using its own MiXCR run on the reads, TCRdb lists one record per CDR3 protein. The sample records approximately 730,000 distinct CDR3 sequences, under 35% being singletons. CDR1 ENHRY and CDR2 SYGVKD come from the germline V gene. The V and J ends lost 6 bases and 2 bases, in that order; junction bases with no gene match: 4. This CDR3 has 14 amino acids. The chain combines TRBV10-3 with TRBJ1-2; the match to TRBD1 covers 9 bases. The source is a human donor in good health (CMV status not recorded). Some clones in this sample may be carry-over from other donors' samples. This material consisted of cultured CD8+ T cells from PBMCs, taken from culture after CMV antigen stimulation. The CDR3 nucleotides read TGTGCCATCAGATGGACAGGGGAAAACTATGGCTACACCTTC. It specifies CAIRWTGENYGYTF.